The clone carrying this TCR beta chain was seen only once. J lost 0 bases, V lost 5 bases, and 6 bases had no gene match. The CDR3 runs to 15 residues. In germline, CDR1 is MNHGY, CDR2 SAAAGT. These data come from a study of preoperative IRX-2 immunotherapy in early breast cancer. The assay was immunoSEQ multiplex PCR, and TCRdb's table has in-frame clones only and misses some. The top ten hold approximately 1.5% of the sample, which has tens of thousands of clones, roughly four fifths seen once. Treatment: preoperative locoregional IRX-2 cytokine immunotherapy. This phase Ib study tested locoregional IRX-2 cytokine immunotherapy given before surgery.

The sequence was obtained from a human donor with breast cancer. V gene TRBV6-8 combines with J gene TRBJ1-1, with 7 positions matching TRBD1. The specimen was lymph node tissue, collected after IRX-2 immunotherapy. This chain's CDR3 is CASSRDSLLNTEAFF. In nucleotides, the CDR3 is TGTGCCAGCAGTCGGGACAGCCTCTTGAACACTGAAGCTTTCTTT.